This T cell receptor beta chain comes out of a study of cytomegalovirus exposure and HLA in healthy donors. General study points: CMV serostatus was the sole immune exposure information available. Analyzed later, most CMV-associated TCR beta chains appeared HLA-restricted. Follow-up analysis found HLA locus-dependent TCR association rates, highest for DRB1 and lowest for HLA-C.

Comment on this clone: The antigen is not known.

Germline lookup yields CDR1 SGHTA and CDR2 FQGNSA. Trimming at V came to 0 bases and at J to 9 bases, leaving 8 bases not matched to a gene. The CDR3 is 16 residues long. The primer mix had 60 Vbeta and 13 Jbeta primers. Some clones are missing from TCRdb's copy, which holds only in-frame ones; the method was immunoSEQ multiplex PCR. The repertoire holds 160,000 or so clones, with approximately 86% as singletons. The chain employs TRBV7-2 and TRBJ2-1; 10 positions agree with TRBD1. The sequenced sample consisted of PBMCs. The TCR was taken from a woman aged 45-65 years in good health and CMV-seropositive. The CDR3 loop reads CASSLAKTGGTGEQFF. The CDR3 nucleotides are TGTGCCAGCAGCTTAGCCAAGACAGGGGGCACGGGTGAGCAGTTCTTC.